This TCR beta chain was captured by sequencing in a study of blood T cells in healthy people across ages. Turning to the study itself: T cells yielded about one barcoded beta molecule per two cells through template switching.

Germline CDR1 is KGHSH and CDR2 is LQKENI. V gave up 3 bases and J gave up 1 base; unmatched junction bases: 6. The CDR3 runs to 18 residues. For the second PCR, which ran for 7 to 11 cycles, a sample-barcoded 5' primer and a J-beta primer mix were used. Via MiXCR, TCRdb re-called the 5' RACE reads, giving one row per CDR3 protein. The data show almost 1 million distinct CDR3 sequences, approximately 50% seen once. Sequenced material: blood. The V and J genes are TRBV18 and TRBJ2-3; 14 bases fit TRBD2. The sequence was collected from a woman aged 60-70 years in good health. The CDR3 protein is CASSPGTSGSRGTDTQYF. The CDR3 coding sequence is TGTGCCAGCTCACCGGGGACTAGCGGGAGTCGGGGCACAGATACGCAGTATTTT.